Below are 6 T cell receptor beta chains sequenced from a single sample in a study of metastatic and nonmetastatic thyroid tumors. There were no patients who had received any treatment before thyroid surgery. TCRdb re-called clones via MiXCR from the PCR reads. The sample carries about 92,000 clones, 14% to 15% recorded once. The sample consisted of blood. The receptors here all came from a female donor with papillary thyroid cancer or a benign thyroid nodule (not recorded which). Some clones in this sample may be carry-over from other donors' samples.

This clone occurred a few times. A much larger clone is a single base away; this may be a read error. This CDR3 is also generated by other DNA sequences in the sample. The V and J genes are TRBV6-1 and TRBJ2-5, with 7 bases matching TRBD2. The CDR3 loop spans 14 amino acids. The ends lost 6 bases at V and 1 base at J; junction bases unmatched: 5. From germline, CDR1 is MNHNS and CDR2 SASEGT. This CDR3 reads CASRVAGGQETQYF. CDR3 in DNA: TGTGCCAGCAGGGTAGCGGGTGGCCAAGAGACCCAGTACTTC.

In this sample, this clone turned up a few times. It may be a read error: a sequence one base away is much more abundant. The J gene is TRBJ1-5, the V gene TRBV9; no firm D call. The CDR3 covers 11 residues. Germline V gene lookup returns CDR1 SGDLS and CDR2 YYNGEE. Trimming removed 9 bases from V and 7 bases from J, with 11 bases in between. The CDR3 nucleotides are TGTGCCATTGGGAGTCACCAGCCCCAGCATTTT. Its protein is CAIGSHQPQHF. The whole variable domain, filled in from reference TRBV9 and TRBJ1-5, reads DSGVTQTPKHLITATGQRVTLRCSPRSGDLSVYWYQQSLDQGLQFLIQYYNGEERAKGNILERFSAQQFPDLHSELNLSSLELGDSALYFCAIGSHQPQHFGDGTRLSIL.

This clone was counted many times. The rearrangement links TRBV5-5 to TRBJ2-7; 8 positions agree with TRBD2. This CDR3 has 15 amino acids. Losses at the gene ends were 0 bases for V and 3 bases for J; bases not matched to a gene: 5. The germline gives CDR1 SGHKS, CDR2 YYEKEE (reference sequence). The CDR3 DNA reads as TGTGCCAGCAGCTTGGTTCCCAGCGGGGGCTACGAGCAGTACTTC. This gives the protein CASSLVPSGGYEQYF.

This clone has a count of ten or more. The chain combines TRBV11-2 with TRBJ2-1; 7 nucleotides agree with TRBD2. V was clipped by 0 bases and J by 10 bases; unmatched bases: 9. CDR1 and CDR2 from the germline V gene are SGHAT and FQNNGV. CDR3 length equals 15 residues. Written as DNA, the CDR3 is TGTGCCAGCAGCTTAGAGACTAGCCTATCGGTGGAGCAGTTCTTC. Translation gives CASSLETSLSVEQFF.

This clone was seen at least ten times. The rearrangement joins TRBV7-2 to TRBJ2-1; 12 positions match TRBD2. The junction had 18 bases not matched to a gene; V was cut back by 5 bases and J by 16 bases. Germline CDR1 reads SGHTA; CDR2 reads FQGNSA. CDR3 length equals 16 residues. DNA of the CDR3: TGTGCCAGCAGCCCCCATCACCTAGCGGGGGGGCCCCCCCCTTTCTTC. Amino acid sequence: CASSPHHLAGGPPPFF.

In its sample, this clone was seen once. This could be a read error, since a much larger clone is one nucleotide away. The chain recombines TRBV4-1 with TRBJ2-7; no reliable D call. V lost 2 bases and J lost 6, with 14 bases in between. Germline lookup yields CDR1 MGHRA and CDR2 YSYEKL. This CDR3 is built from 14 residues. CDR3 sequence reads: CASSQRIGLGEQYF. The CDR3 DNA sequence: TGCGCCAGCAGCCAAAGGATAGGTCTAGGCGAGCAGTACTTC.